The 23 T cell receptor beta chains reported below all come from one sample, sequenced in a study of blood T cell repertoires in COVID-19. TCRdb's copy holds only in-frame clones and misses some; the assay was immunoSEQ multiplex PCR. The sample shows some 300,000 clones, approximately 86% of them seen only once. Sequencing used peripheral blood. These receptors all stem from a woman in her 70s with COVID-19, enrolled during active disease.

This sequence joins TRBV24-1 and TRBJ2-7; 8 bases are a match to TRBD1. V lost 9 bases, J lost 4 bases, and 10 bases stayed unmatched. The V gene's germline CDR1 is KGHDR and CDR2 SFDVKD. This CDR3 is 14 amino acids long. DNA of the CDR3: TGTGCCACCTCCCCTACAGGGGGAAAATACGAGCAGTACTTC. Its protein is CATSPTGGKYEQYF.

The CDR3 region has the DNA TGTGCCAGCAGCTTGAAGGGCGGGGGAGATACGCAGTATTTT. Encoded protein: CASSLKGGGDTQYF. The V call is TRBV5-4, the J call TRBJ2-3, with 7 bases matching TRBD2. The germline gives CDR1 SGHNT, CDR2 YYREEE (reference sequence). Trimming removed 1 base from V and 5 bases from J; junction bases left unmatched: 4. The CDR3 consists of 14 residues. The complete variable domain, with remaining parts taken from reference TRBV5-4 and TRBJ2-3, reads ETGVTQSPTHLIKTRGQQVTLRCSSQSGHNTVSWYQQALGQGPQFIFQYYREEENGRGNFPPRFSGLQFPNYSSELNVNALELDDSALYLCASSLKGGGDTQYFGPGTRLTVL.

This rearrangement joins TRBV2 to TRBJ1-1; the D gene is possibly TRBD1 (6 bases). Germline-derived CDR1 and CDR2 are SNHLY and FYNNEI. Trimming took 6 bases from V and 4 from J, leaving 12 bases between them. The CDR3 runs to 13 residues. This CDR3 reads CASRGASATEAFF. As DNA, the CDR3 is TGTGCCAGCAGGGGGGCCTCCGCCACTGAAGCTTTCTTT.

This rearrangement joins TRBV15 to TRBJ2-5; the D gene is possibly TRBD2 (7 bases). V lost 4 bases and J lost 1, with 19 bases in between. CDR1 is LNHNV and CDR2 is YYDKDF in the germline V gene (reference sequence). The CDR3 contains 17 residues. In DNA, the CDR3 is TGTGCCACCAGCAAAGTGGGGGCGGGGGCCCCCCAAGAGACCCAGTACTTC. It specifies CATSKVGAGAPQETQYF.

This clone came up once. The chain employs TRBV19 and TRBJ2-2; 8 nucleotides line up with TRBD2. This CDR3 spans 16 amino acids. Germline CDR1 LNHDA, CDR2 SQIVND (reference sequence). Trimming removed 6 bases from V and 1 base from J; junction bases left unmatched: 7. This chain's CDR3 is CASSSGLAENTGELFF. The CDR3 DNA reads TGTGCCAGTAGCAGCGGACTAGCCGAGAACACCGGGGAGCTGTTTTTT.

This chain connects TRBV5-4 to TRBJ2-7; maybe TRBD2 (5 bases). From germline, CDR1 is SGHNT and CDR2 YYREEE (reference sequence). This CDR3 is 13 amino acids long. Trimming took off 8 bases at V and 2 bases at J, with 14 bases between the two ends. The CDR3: CASRRAFTYEQYF. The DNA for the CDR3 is TGTGCCAGTCGGCGGGCGTTTACCTACGAGCAGTACTTC.

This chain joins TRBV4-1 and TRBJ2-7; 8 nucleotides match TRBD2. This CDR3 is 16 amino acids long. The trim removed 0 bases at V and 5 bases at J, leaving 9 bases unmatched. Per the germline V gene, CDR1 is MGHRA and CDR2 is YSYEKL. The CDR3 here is CASSQEGRGGGNEQYF. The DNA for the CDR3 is TGCGCCAGCAGCCAAGAAGGTCGGGGGGGCGGCAACGAGCAGTACTTC.

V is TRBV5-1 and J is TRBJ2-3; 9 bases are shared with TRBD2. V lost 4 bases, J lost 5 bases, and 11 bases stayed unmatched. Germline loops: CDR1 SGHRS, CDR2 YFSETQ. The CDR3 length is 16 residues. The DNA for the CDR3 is TGCGCCAGCAGCCACGGGCGGGGGGGAATGGAAGATACGCAGTATTTT. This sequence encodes CASSHGRGGMEDTQYF.

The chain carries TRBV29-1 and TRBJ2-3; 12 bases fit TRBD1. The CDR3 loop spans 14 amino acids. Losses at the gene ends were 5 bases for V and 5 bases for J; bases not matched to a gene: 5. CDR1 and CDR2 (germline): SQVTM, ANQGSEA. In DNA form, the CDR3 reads TGCAGCGTTCGGGACAGGGGGCAGGGAGATACGCAGTATTTT. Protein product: CSVRDRGQGDTQYF.

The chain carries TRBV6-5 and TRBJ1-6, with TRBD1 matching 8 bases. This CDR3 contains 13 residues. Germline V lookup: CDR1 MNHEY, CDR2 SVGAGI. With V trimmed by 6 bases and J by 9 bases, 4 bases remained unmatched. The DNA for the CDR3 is TGTGCCAGCAGAGGACAGGGTTTTTCACCCCTCCACTTT. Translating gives CASRGQGFSPLHF.

The CDR3 region has the DNA TGCGCCAGCAGCCAAGGAGGGAGCCGATATAGCAATCAGCCCCAGCATTTT. Protein: CASSQGGSRYSNQPQHF. This chain uses TRBV4-3 with TRBJ1-5; D remains ambiguous. This CDR3 spans 17 amino acids. The germline CDR1 and CDR2 sequences are LGHNA and YSLEER. V lost 1 base and J lost 0, with 13 bases in between.

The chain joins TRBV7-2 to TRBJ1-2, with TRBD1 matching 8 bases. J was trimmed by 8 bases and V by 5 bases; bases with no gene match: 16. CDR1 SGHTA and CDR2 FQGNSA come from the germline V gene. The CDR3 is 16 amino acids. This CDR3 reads CASSPPPGQGGEGYTF. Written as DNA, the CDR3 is TGTGCCAGCAGCCCCCCCCCTGGACAGGGAGGGGAAGGCTACACCTTC.

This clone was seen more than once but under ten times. This CDR3 reads CASSLNEGGAGELFF. In nucleotides, the CDR3 is TGTGCCAGCAGCTTAAACGAGGGTGGAGCCGGGGAGCTGTTTTTT. This rearrangement joins TRBV7-6 to TRBJ2-2, with D maybe TRBD2 (5 bases). From germline, CDR1 is SGHVS and CDR2 FNYEAQ. The CDR3 is 15 amino acids. The V end lost 2 bases, the J end lost 6 bases, and 13 bases lay between the germline ends.

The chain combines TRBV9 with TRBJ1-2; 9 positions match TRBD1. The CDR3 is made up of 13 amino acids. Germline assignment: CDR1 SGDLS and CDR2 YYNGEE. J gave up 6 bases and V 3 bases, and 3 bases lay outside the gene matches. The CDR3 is CASSDGTGNGYTF. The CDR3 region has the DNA TGTGCCAGCAGCGATGGGACAGGGAATGGCTACACCTTC.

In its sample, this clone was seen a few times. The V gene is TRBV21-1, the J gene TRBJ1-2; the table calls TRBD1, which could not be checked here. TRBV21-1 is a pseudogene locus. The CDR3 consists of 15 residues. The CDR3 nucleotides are TGTGCCAGCAGCAACTTATTTCTTTCAAGGGGTGGCTACACCTTC. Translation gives CASSNLFLSRGGYTF.

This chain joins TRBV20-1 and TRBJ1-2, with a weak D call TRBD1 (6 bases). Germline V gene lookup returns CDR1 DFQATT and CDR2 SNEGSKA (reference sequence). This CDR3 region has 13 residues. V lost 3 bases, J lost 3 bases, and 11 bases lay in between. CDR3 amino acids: CSASFPGDYGYTF. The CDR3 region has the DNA TGCAGTGCTAGTTTCCCAGGGGACTATGGCTACACCTTC.

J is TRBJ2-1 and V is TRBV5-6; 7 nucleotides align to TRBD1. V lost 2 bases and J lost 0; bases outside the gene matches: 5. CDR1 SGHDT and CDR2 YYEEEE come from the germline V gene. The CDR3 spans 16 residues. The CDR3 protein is CASSFLTGSSYNEQFF. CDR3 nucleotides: TGTGCCAGCAGCTTTTTGACAGGGAGCTCCTACAATGAGCAGTTCTTC.

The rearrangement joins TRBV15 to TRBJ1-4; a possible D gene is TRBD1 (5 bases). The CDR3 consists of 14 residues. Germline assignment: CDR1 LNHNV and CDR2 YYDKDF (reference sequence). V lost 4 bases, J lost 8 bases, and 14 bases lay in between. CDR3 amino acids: CATSKRGGEEKLFF. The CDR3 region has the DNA TGTGCCACCAGCAAGAGGGGAGGAGAGGAAAAACTGTTTTTT.

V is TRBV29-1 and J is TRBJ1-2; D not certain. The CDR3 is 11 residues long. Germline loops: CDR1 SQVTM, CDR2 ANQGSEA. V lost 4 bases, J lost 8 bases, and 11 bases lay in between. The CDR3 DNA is TGCAGCGTTGCCTTTAATCCGGGCTACACCTTC. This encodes CSVAFNPGYTF.

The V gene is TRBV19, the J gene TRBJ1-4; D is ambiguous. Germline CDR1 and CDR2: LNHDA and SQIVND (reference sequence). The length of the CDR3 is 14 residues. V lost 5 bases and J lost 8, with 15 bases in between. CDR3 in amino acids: CASSSPDRGEKLFF. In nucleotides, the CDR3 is TGTGCCAGTAGTTCCCCGGACCGCGGGGAAAAACTGTTTTTT.

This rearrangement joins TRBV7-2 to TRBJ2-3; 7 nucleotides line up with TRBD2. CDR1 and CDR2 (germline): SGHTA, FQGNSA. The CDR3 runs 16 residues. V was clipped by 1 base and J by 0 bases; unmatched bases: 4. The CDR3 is CASSLVGGSSTDTQYF. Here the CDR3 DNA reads TGTGCCAGCAGCTTAGTCGGGGGGTCTAGCACAGATACGCAGTATTTT.

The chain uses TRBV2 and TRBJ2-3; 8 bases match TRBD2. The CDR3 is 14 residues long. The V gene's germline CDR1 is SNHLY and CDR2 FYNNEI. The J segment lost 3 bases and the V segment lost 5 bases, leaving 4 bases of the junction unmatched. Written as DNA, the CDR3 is TGTGCCAGCAGTCGGGGGGGCCGGACAGATACGCAGTATTTT. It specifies CASSRGGRTDTQYF.

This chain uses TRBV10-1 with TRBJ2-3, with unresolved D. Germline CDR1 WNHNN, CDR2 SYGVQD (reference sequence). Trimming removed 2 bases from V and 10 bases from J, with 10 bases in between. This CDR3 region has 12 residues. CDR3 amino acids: CASSEDSRAQYF. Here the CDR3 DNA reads TGCGCCAGCAGTGAGGATAGCCGTGCGCAGTATTTT.